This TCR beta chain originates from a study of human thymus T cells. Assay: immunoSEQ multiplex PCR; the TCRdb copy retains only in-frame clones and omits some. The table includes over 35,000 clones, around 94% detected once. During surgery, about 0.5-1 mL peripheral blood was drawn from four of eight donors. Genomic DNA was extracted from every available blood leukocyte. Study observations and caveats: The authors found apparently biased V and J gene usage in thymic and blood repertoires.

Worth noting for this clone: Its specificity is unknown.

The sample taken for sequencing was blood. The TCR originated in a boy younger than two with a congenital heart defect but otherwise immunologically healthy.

The CDR3 reads CASSQDRGGEDYEQYF. The CDR3 DNA reads TGTGCCAGCAGCCAAGATCGGGGCGGGGAGGACTACGAGCAGTACTTC. The chain recombines TRBV4-2 with TRBJ2-7, with a weak D call TRBD2 (6 bases). Trimming left V 0 bases short and J 3 bases short, with 15 bases between. The CDR3 is made up of 16 amino acids. The germline CDR1 and CDR2 sequences are LGHNA and YNFKEQ.